A single sample is the source of the 10 T cell receptor beta chains below, sequenced in a study of PD-1 blockade in classical Hodgkin lymphoma. Described time point: cycle 4 day 1 (C4D1), after five to seven weeks of nivolumab. Brentuximab vedotin exposure varied among the patients, all of whom had relapsed after autologous stem cell transplantation. The assay was immunoSEQ multiplex PCR, and TCRdb's table has in-frame clones only and misses some. The data contain nearly 50,000 clones, around 76% of them singletons. Sequenced material: peripheral blood mononuclear cells (PBMCs), taken before the fourth cycle of nivolumab. Receptors originate from a human donor with classical Hodgkin lymphoma.

For the CDR3, the DNA is TGTGCCAGCATCCGATCTTGTGTGGGTCTCCATGAGCAGTTCTTC. This encodes CASIRSCVGLHEQFF. This sequence joins TRBV6-4 and TRBJ2-1, with no clear D. The CDR3 consists of 15 residues. Deletions cut 7 bases from V and 8 bases from J, with 21 bases between. CDR1 and CDR2 from the germline V gene are MRHNA and SNTAGT.

The V call is TRBV6-5, the J call TRBJ2-7; D perhaps matches TRBD2 (5 bases). Germline V CDR1 and CDR2: MNHEY, SVGAGI. This CDR3 contains 13 residues. V lost 5 bases, J lost 3 bases, and 11 bases lay in between. CDR3 in amino acids: CASSRGSSYEQYF. In DNA, the CDR3 is TGTGCCAGCAGTCGGGGTAGCAGCTACGAGCAGTACTTC.

The chain carries TRBV15 and TRBJ2-3; the D gene is possibly TRBD2 (6 bases). The CDR3 is 17 amino acids. The germline V gene encodes CDR1 LNHNV and CDR2 YYDKDF (reference sequence). The V end lost 3 bases, the J end lost 3 bases, and 19 bases lay between the germline ends. The DNA for the CDR3 is TGTGCCACCAGCAGGGGGGACTCGAGAGGTGGTACAGATACGCAGTATTTT. It is translated as CATSRGDSRGGTDTQYF.

A single count supports this clone. The rearrangement links TRBV5-1 to TRBJ2-1; D gene unclear. The CDR3 is 11 amino acids. V dropped 0 bases and J dropped 14 bases, with 9 bases sitting between them. Per germline, CDR1 SGHRS and CDR2 YFSETQ. CDR3 sequence (DNA): TGCGCCAGCAGCTTGGGGGCTTTTAAGTTCTTC. The encoded protein is CASSLGAFKFF.

The chain combines TRBV28 with TRBJ1-1, with D uncertain. Trimming pared 5 bases from V and 1 base from J, leaving 8 bases between. This CDR3 contains 13 residues. The germline V gene encodes CDR1 MDHEN and CDR2 SYDVKM. The CDR3 coding sequence is TGTGCCAGCAGTGGGGAGGCGAACACTGAAGCTTTCTTT. Translating it yields CASSGEANTEAFF.

The chain couples TRBV5-1 to TRBJ2-1, with D perhaps matching TRBD1 (5 bases). The CDR3 runs 14 residues. Germline CDR1 SGHRS, CDR2 YFSETQ. V lost 7 bases to trimming and J lost 8 bases, with 19 bases between them. The CDR3 DNA follows: TGCGCCAGCCGAGGCAGGTCAGGGCTCGATGAGCAGTTCTTC. It translates to CASRGRSGLDEQFF.

The chain is built from TRBV5-4 and TRBJ1-1; the match to TRBD1 covers 8 bases. Germline V gives CDR1 SGHNT, CDR2 YYREEE (reference sequence). The CDR3 spans 16 residues. V trimming: 7 bases; J trimming: 0 bases; junction bases outside the gene matches: 11. As DNA, the CDR3 is TGTGCCAGCTCAGGCAGGGGGCGCATAATGAACACTGAAGCTTTCTTT. The encoded protein is CASSGRGRIMNTEAFF.

The rearrangement uses TRBV9 and TRBJ1-3; the match to TRBD1 covers 9 bases. This CDR3 comprises 15 residues. The germline V gene encodes CDR1 SGDLS and CDR2 YYNGEE. V gave up 6 bases and J gave up 5 bases; unmatched junction bases: 9. CDR3 sequence (DNA): TGTGCCAGCACCCGTACCGGGACAGGGCGAAACACCATATATTTT. As protein: CASTRTGTGRNTIYF.

This chain uses TRBV6-5 with TRBJ1-1; tentative D call: TRBD1 (5 bases). Germline V lookup: CDR1 MNHEY, CDR2 SVGAGI. The CDR3 sequence is 12 residues long. V shed 2 bases and J shed 8 bases, with 9 bases lying between them. Written as DNA, the CDR3 is TGTGCCAGCAGTTACACAGGTGCAGAAGCTTTCTTT. Residues: CASSYTGAEAFF.

The rearrangement joins TRBV19 to TRBJ2-7, with 8 positions matching TRBD1. V lost 1 base and J lost 3; bases outside the gene matches: 8. The CDR3 totals 16 residues. Germline CDR1 reads LNHDA; CDR2 reads SQIVND (reference sequence). CDR3 nucleotides: TGTGCCAGTAGTATAGGATCCCCCGGGACAGGCTACGAGCAGTACTTC. This codes for CASSIGSPGTGYEQYF.